The 14 T cell receptor beta chains below all came from one sample that was sequenced in a study of T-cell reconstitution after alpha-beta-depleted transplantation in children. Unique molecular identifiers were incorporated during preparation of the TCRbeta library. Each CDR3 protein gets one entry after TCRdb re-called the PCR reads with MiXCR. Here the sample spans around 490,000 distinct CDR3 sequences, roughly an eighth being singletons. Sequenced material: PBMCs, mostly from graft donor cells, taken 180 days after TCRalphabeta/CD19-depleted stem cell transplant. The receptors stem from a female patient aged 2-10 years who had a stem cell transplant for aplastic anemia, so the T cells may come from the graft donor.

This clonotype has a handful of counts. V is TRBV4-3 and J is TRBJ2-1, with D possibly TRBD1 on 6 matching bases. V lost 1 base, J lost 4 bases, and 11 bases lay in between. The CDR3 runs 15 residues. Per the germline V gene, CDR1 is LGHNA and CDR2 is YSLEER. The CDR3 sequence: CASSQAQGKYNEQFF. The CDR3 DNA follows: TGCGCCAGCAGCCAAGCCCAGGGGAAATACAATGAGCAGTTCTTC.

There are a few counts of this clonotype. The chain uses TRBV10-3 and TRBJ2-1; 10 bases line up with TRBD2. The CDR3 is made up of 17 amino acids. With 1 base clipped from V and 4 bases from J, the junction kept 7 bases outside the gene matches. Germline values: CDR1 ENHRY, CDR2 SYGVKD. CDR3 region: CAISEFGLAGEYNEQFF. The CDR3 nucleotides read TGTGCCATCAGTGAGTTTGGTCTAGCGGGAGAATACAATGAGCAGTTCTTC.

In its sample, this clonotype was seen a few times. This chain links TRBV20-1 with TRBJ2-3, with a weak D call TRBD2 (6 bases). V was trimmed by 4 bases and J by 0 bases, leaving 11 bases between them. CDR3 size: 14 residues. The germline V gene has CDR1 DFQATT and CDR2 SNEGSKA (reference sequence). Here the CDR3 DNA reads TGCAGTGCTACCCCGGAGGGGAGCACAGATACGCAGTATTTT. Translated: CSATPEGSTDTQYF.

There are a few counts of this clonotype. The chain combines TRBV15 with TRBJ2-2; D unresolved. Trimming took off 0 bases at V and 9 bases at J, with 8 bases between the two ends. Per the germline V gene, CDR1 is LNHNV and CDR2 is YYDKDF (reference sequence). This CDR3 has 13 amino acids. CDR3 sequence (DNA): TGTGCCACCAGCAGAGACCGCGGCCGGGAGCTGTTTTTT. Its protein is CATSRDRGRELFF.

This clonotype showed up just a few times. The genes are TRBV20-1 and TRBJ2-5; maybe TRBD1 (5 bases). Germline V gives CDR1 DFQATT, CDR2 SNEGSKA (reference sequence). The V and J ends lost 3 bases and 9 bases respectively, with 17 bases between them. CDR3 length: 13 residues. The CDR3 nucleotides are TGCAGTGCTAGGTCCCCAGGGCATTTTGCCCAGTACTTC. Encoded protein: CSARSPGHFAQYF.

This rearrangement joins TRBV12-3 or TRBV12-4 to TRBJ1-5; no firm D call. The CDR3 is 14 residues long. V lost 6 bases and J lost 0, with 9 bases in between. DNA for the CDR3: TGTGCCAGCAGCAGAAAGGATAGCAATCAGCCCCAGCATTTT. Its translation is CASSRKDSNQPQHF.

The chain has TRBV3-1 and TRBJ2-1; TRBD1 matches at 9 bases. After removal of 1 base from V and 6 bases from J, the junction contained 10 bases not matched to a gene. The CDR3 loop spans 17 amino acids. Germline V lookup: CDR1 LGHDT, CDR2 YNNKEL (reference sequence). CDR3: CASSQGVRDRVSNEQFF. The DNA for the CDR3 is TGTGCCAGCAGCCAAGGGGTTAGGGACAGGGTAAGCAATGAGCAGTTCTTC.

This chain connects TRBV12-3 or TRBV12-4 to TRBJ2-3, with 7 bases that match TRBD1. This CDR3 is built from 13 residues. J lost 4 bases, V lost 6 bases, and 4 bases had no gene match. The CDR3 reads CASSQTGADTQYF. The CDR3 DNA reads as TGTGCCAGCAGCCAAACAGGGGCAGATACGCAGTATTTT.

The rearrangement joins TRBV7-2 to TRBJ2-1, with 7 positions matching TRBD1. Germline V lookup: CDR1 SGHTA, CDR2 FQGNSA. This CDR3 contains 15 residues. The junction had 5 bases not matched to a gene; V was cut back by 5 bases and J by 1 base. The CDR3 protein is CASSLQGPSYNEQFF. The CDR3 DNA is TGTGCCAGCAGCCTACAGGGGCCTTCCTACAATGAGCAGTTCTTC. The full variable domain, completed using reference TRBV7-2 and TRBJ2-1, is GAGVSQSPSNKVTEKGKDVELRCDPISGHTALYWYRQSLGQGLEFLIYFQGNSAPDKSGLPSDRFSAERTGGSVSTLTIQRTQQEDSAVYLCASSLQGPSYNEQFFGPGTRLTVL.

The chain links TRBV4-2 to TRBJ1-1; TRBD1 matches at 9 bases. This CDR3 is 12 amino acids long. V lost 6 bases, J lost 7 bases, and 3 bases stayed unmatched. CDR1 and CDR2 from the germline V gene are LGHNA and YNFKEQ. In nucleotides, the CDR3 is TGTGCCAGCAGACAGGGGGCTGATGAAGCTTTCTTT. Translation: CASRQGADEAFF.

The J gene is TRBJ1-2, the V gene TRBV13; D unresolved. V dropped 5 bases and J dropped 1 base, with 23 bases sitting between them. CDR1 is PRHDT, CDR2 FYEKMQ, per germline (reference sequence). The CDR3 has 18 amino acids. CDR3 protein: CASSVCRRGRPLNYGYTF. The CDR3 bases are TGTGCCAGCAGCGTATGTCGTCGCGGGAGGCCGCTTAACTATGGCTACACCTTC.

The rearrangement links TRBV6-5 to TRBJ2-5, with 10 bases that match TRBD1. In germline, CDR1 is MNHEY, CDR2 SVGAGI. V lost 2 bases, J lost 2 bases, and 2 bases stayed unmatched. The CDR3 runs to 15 residues. CDR3 region: CASSYLGQGQETQYF. The CDR3 bases are TGTGCCAGCAGTTACCTGGGACAGGGGCAAGAGACCCAGTACTTC.

The J gene is TRBJ1-2, the V gene TRBV7-2; tentative D call: TRBD1 (6 bases). The CDR3 is made up of 15 amino acids. V lost 5 bases and J lost 0, with 13 bases in between. Per germline, CDR1 SGHTA and CDR2 FQGNSA. CDR3 DNA: TGTGCCAGCAGCCCCCGGACAGCGCCTAACTATGGCTACACCTTC. It yields the protein CASSPRTAPNYGYTF.

The chain has TRBV7-9 and TRBJ1-1, with TRBD1 matching 11 bases. Trimming removed 5 bases from V and 4 bases from J; junction bases left unmatched: 9. Germline V gives CDR1 SEHNR, CDR2 FQNEAQ (reference sequence). This CDR3 is built from 16 residues. CDR3 sequence (DNA): TGTGCCAGCAGCCTTTGGGTCGGGACAGGGGGCACTGAAGCTTTCTTT. This encodes CASSLWVGTGGTEAFF.